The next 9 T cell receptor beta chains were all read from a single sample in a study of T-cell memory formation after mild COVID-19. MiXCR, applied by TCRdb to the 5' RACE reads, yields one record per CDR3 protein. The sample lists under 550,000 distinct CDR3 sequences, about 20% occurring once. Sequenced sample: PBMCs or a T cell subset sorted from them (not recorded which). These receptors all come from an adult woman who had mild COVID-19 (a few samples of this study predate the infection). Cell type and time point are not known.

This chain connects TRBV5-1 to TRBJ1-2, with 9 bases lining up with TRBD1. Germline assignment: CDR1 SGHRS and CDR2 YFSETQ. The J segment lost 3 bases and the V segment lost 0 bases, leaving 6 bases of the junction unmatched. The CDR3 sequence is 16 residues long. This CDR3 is CASSLAGTGIDYGYTF. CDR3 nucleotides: TGCGCCAGCAGCTTGGCCGGGACAGGGATAGACTATGGCTACACCTTC. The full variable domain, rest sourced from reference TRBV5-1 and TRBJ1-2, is KAGVTQTPRYLIKTRGQQVTLSCSPISGHRSVSWYQQTPGQGLQFLFEYFSETQRNKGNFPGRFSGRQFSNSRSEMNVSTLELGDSALYLCASSLAGTGIDYGYTFGSGTRLTVV.

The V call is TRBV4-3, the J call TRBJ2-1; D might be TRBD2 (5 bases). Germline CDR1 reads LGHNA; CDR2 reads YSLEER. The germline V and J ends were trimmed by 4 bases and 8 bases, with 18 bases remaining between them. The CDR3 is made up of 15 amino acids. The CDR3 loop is CASSLEGLKGYEQFF. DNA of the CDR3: TGCGCCAGCAGCCTCGAGGGCCTCAAGGGCTATGAGCAGTTCTTC.

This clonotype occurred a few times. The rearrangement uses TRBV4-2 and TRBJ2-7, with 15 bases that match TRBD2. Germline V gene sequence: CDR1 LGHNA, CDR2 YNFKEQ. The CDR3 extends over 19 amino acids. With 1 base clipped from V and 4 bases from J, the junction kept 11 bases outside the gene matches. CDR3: CASSQVSGTSGRMRYEQYF. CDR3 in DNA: TGTGCCAGCAGCCAAGTATCCGGGACTAGCGGGAGGATGCGGTACGAGCAGTACTTC.

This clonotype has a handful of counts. CDR3: CASSRERYTEAFF. DNA of the CDR3: TGCGCCAGCAGCCGAGAGAGGTACACTGAAGCTTTCTTT. J is TRBJ1-1 and V is TRBV4-1, with D uncertain. The V gene's germline CDR1 is MGHRA and CDR2 YSYEKL. Trimming pared 4 bases from V and 3 bases from J, leaving 9 bases between. This CDR3 has 13 amino acids.

The CDR3 DNA is TGTGCCAGCAGCCCGACGGACCCCGGGGAGACCCAGTACTTC. Amino acid sequence: CASSPTDPGETQYF. The gene calls are TRBV3-1 and TRBJ2-5; D not certain. V lost 4 bases to trimming and J lost 5 bases, with 14 bases between them. The CDR3 is 14 amino acids. Per germline, CDR1 LGHDT and CDR2 YNNKEL (reference sequence).

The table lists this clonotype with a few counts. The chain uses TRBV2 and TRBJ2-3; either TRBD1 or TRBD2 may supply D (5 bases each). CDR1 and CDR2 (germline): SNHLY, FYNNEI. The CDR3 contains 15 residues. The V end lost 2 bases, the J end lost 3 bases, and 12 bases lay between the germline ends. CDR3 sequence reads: CASSESSYRTDTQYF. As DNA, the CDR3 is TGTGCCAGCAGTGAATCTAGCTACAGGACAGATACGCAGTATTTT.

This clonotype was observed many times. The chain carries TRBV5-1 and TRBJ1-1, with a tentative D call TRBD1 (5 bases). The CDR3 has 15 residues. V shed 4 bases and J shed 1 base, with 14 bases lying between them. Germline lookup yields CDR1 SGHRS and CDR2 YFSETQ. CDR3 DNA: TGCGCCAGCAGCCCTATGGTCAGGGAGAACACTGAAGCTTTCTTT. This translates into CASSPMVRENTEAFF.

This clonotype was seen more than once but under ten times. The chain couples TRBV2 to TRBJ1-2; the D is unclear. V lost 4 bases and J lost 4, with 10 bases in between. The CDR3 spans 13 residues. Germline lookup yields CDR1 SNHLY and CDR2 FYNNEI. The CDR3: CASSGPASYGYTF. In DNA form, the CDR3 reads TGTGCCAGCAGTGGCCCCGCCTCCTATGGCTACACCTTC.

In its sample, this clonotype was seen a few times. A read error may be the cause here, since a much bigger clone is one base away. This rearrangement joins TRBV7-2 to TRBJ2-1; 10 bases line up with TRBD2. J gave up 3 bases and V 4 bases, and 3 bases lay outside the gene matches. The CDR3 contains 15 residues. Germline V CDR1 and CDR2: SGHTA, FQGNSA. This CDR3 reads CASSSSGGVYNEQFF. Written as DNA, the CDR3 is TGTGCCAGCAGCTCCAGCGGGGGGGTCTACAATGAGCAGTTCTTC.